This is a list of T cell receptor beta chains from one sample in a study of cytomegalovirus exposure and HLA in healthy donors. The table came from immunoSEQ multiplex PCR; TCRdb's copy has only in-frame clones and leaves some out. Of some 150,000 clones detected, 70% to 80% appear once; the ten largest clones hold approximately 2.3%. Sequencing was carried out using PBMCs. All receptors derive from a man aged 40-49 years in good health and CMV-seronegative. Both conserved end residues are part of each CDR3. D genes are given only for firm matches. A row's size may be missing; if present it is once, few, many or a size class.

cdr3_aa: CASSSKQDTQYF; cdr3_nt: TGTGCCAGCAGCTCCAAACAGGATACGCAGTATTTT; d_call: -; j_call: TRBJ2-3; clone_size: once; v_call: TRBV7-6
cdr3_aa: CASTRLGLAYHEQYF; cdr3_nt: TGTGCCAGCACCAGACTCGGACTAGCGTATCACGAGCAGTACTTC; d_call: TRBD2; j_call: TRBJ2-7; clone_size: -; v_call: TRBV7-2
cdr3_aa: CASRDTGVETQYF; cdr3_nt: TGTGCCAGCAGAGACACTGGTGTCGAGACCCAGTACTTC; d_call: -; j_call: TRBJ2-5; clone_size: -; v_call: TRBV6-5
cdr3_aa: CAWGGRDTQYF; cdr3_nt: TGTGCCTGGGGTGGGAGGGATACGCAGTATTTT; d_call: -; j_call: TRBJ2-3; clone_size: -; v_call: TRBV30
cdr3_aa: CSSSYPAGGASHEQYF; cdr3_nt: TGTTCCAGCAGCTATCCAGCAGGGGGCGCCTCCCACGAGCAGTACTTC; d_call: TRBD1; j_call: TRBJ2-7; clone_size: -; v_call: TRBV7-9
cdr3_aa: CSVEDRSEGYGYTF; cdr3_nt: TGCAGCGTTGAAGATCGGTCGGAGGGCTATGGCTACACCTTC; d_call: -; j_call: TRBJ1-2; clone_size: -; v_call: TRBV29-1
cdr3_aa: CASSPDRARDQPQHF; cdr3_nt: TGTGCCAGCAGCCCTGACAGGGCGCGGGATCAGCCCCAGCATTTT; d_call: TRBD1; j_call: TRBJ1-5; clone_size: -; v_call: TRBV7-2
cdr3_aa: CASSLGLAGETQYF; cdr3_nt: TGTGCCAGCAGCTTAGGGCTAGCGGGGGAGACCCAGTACTTC; d_call: TRBD2; j_call: TRBJ2-5; clone_size: -; v_call: TRBV7-2
cdr3_aa: CSLQCRSSYEQYF; cdr3_nt: TGCAGCCTACAATGTCGGAGCTCCTACGAGCAGTACTTC; d_call: -; j_call: TRBJ2-7; clone_size: once; v_call: TRBV29-1
cdr3_aa: CASSYSSGSGYEQYF; cdr3_nt: TGTGCCAGCAGTTACTCAAGCGGGAGTGGGTACGAGCAGTACTTC; d_call: TRBD2; j_call: TRBJ2-7; clone_size: -; v_call: TRBV6-5
cdr3_aa: CASRRGQTEAFF; cdr3_nt: TGTGCCAGCAGGAGGGGACAGACCGAAGCTTTCTTT; d_call: TRBD1; j_call: TRBJ1-1; clone_size: -; v_call: TRBV2
cdr3_aa: CASSQREGLNTEAFF; cdr3_nt: TGCGCCAGCAGCCAACGGGAGGGATTGAACACTGAAGCTTTCTTT; d_call: -; j_call: TRBJ1-1; clone_size: -; v_call: TRBV4-1
cdr3_aa: CASSLWTSSGGTYEQYF; cdr3_nt: TGTGCCAGCAGTTTATGGACCTCTAGCGGGGGGACCTACGAGCAGTACTTC; d_call: TRBD2; j_call: TRBJ2-7; clone_size: -; v_call: TRBV27
cdr3_aa: CASSGGTGETQYF; cdr3_nt: TGTGCCAGCAGCGGGGGGACAGGGGAGACCCAGTACTTC; d_call: TRBD1; j_call: TRBJ2-5; clone_size: -; v_call: TRBV11-3
cdr3_aa: CASSYREVETQYF; cdr3_nt: TGTGCCAGCAGCTACAGGGAAGTAGAGACCCAGTACTTC; d_call: -; j_call: TRBJ2-5; clone_size: -; v_call: TRBV7-9
cdr3_aa: CASSLMSGNQPQHF; cdr3_nt: TGTGCCAGCAGCCTGATGTCGGGCAATCAGCCCCAGCATTTT; d_call: -; j_call: TRBJ1-5; clone_size: -; v_call: TRBV5-6
cdr3_aa: CASSRGQGDYEQYF; cdr3_nt: TGTGCCAGCAGCCGCGGACAGGGAGACTACGAGCAGTACTTC; d_call: TRBD1; j_call: TRBJ2-7; clone_size: -; v_call: TRBV13
cdr3_aa: CASSLSRGFVEQYF; cdr3_nt: TGTGCCAGCAGTTTATCGAGAGGGTTTGTCGAGCAGTACTTC; d_call: -; j_call: TRBJ2-7; clone_size: -; v_call: TRBV27
cdr3_aa: CATSLGGYEQYF; cdr3_nt: TGTGCCACGTCACTCGGGGGCTACGAGCAGTACTTC; d_call: -; j_call: TRBJ2-7; clone_size: few; v_call: TRBV6-5
cdr3_aa: CASRLAGGSYNEQFF; cdr3_nt: TGTGCCAGCAGACTAGCGGGAGGCTCTTACAATGAGCAGTTCTTC; d_call: TRBD2; j_call: TRBJ2-1; clone_size: -; v_call: TRBV28
cdr3_aa: CASSYIGRTSTDTQYF; cdr3_nt: TGTGCCAGCAGCTACATAGGGCGGACTAGCACAGATACGCAGTATTTT; d_call: -; j_call: TRBJ2-3; clone_size: -; v_call: TRBV5-6
cdr3_aa: CAWSVHRDNSPLHF; cdr3_nt: TGTGCCTGGAGTGTACACAGAGATAATTCACCCCTCCACTTT; d_call: -; j_call: TRBJ1-6; clone_size: -; v_call: TRBV30
cdr3_aa: CASSFSRSQEAQYF; cdr3_nt: TGTGCCAGCAGTTTCTCTAGGTCCCAAGAGGCCCAGTACTTC; d_call: -; j_call: TRBJ2-5; clone_size: -; v_call: TRBV28
cdr3_aa: CASSTTGATNEKLFF; cdr3_nt: TGTGCCAGCAGCACGACAGGAGCAACTAATGAAAAACTGTTTTTT; d_call: -; j_call: TRBJ1-4; clone_size: -; v_call: TRBV6-5
cdr3_aa: CASSYGPSGNSPLHF; cdr3_nt: TGTGCCAGCAGTTACGGGCCCTCCGGTAATTCACCCCTCCACTTT; d_call: -; j_call: TRBJ1-6; clone_size: -; v_call: TRBV6-6
cdr3_aa: CASSLSGLANEQFF; cdr3_nt: TGTGCCAGCAGTTTATCCGGACTAGCAAATGAGCAGTTCTTC; d_call: TRBD2; j_call: TRBJ2-1; clone_size: -; v_call: TRBV27
cdr3_aa: CASSLEAGAGDTQYF; cdr3_nt: TGTGCCAGCAGCTTAGAGGCGGGAGCAGGAGATACGCAGTATTTT; d_call: TRBD2; j_call: TRBJ2-3; clone_size: -; v_call: TRBV11-1
cdr3_aa: CASSPTGSSSYEQYF; cdr3_nt: TGTGCCAGCAGCCCAACAGGGTCCAGCTCCTACGAGCAGTACTTC; d_call: -; j_call: TRBJ2-7; clone_size: once; v_call: TRBV5-8
cdr3_aa: CASTRSGSGNTGELFF; cdr3_nt: TGCGCCAGCACCCGTAGCGGCTCGGGGAACACCGGGGAGCTGTTTTTT; d_call: -; j_call: TRBJ2-2; clone_size: -; v_call: TRBV5-1
cdr3_aa: CASSPWGREGPGEQFF; cdr3_nt: TGTGCTAGCAGCCCTTGGGGGCGGGAGGGCCCCGGGGAGCAGTTCTTC; d_call: TRBD2; j_call: TRBJ2-1; clone_size: -; v_call: TRBV7-7
cdr3_aa: CASSGARLYQFF; cdr3_nt: TGTGCCAGCAGTGGAGCCCGACTTTATCAGTTCTTC; d_call: -; j_call: TRBJ2-1; clone_size: -; v_call: TRBV28
cdr3_aa: CASMTPFSNEQFF; cdr3_nt: TGTGCCAGCATGACACCCTTCAGCAATGAGCAGTTCTTC; d_call: -; j_call: TRBJ2-1; clone_size: -; v_call: TRBV6-1
cdr3_aa: CASTGTGVSNQPQHF; cdr3_nt: TGTGCCAGTACCGGGACAGGAGTTAGCAATCAGCCCCAGCATTTT; d_call: TRBD1; j_call: TRBJ1-5; clone_size: -; v_call: TRBV19
cdr3_aa: CASSWTLAGGTYEQYF; cdr3_nt: TGCGCCAGCAGCTGGACACTAGCGGGAGGCACCTACGAGCAGTACTTC; d_call: TRBD2; j_call: TRBJ2-7; clone_size: -; v_call: TRBV5-1
cdr3_aa: CASSEWGGRRAYEQYF; cdr3_nt: TGTGCCAGCAGTGAATGGGGCGGGAGGCGAGCCTACGAGCAGTACTTC; d_call: TRBD2; j_call: TRBJ2-7; clone_size: -; v_call: TRBV6-1
cdr3_aa: CASSGDRHLYEQYF; cdr3_nt: TGTGCCAGCAGTGGAGACAGGCATCTTTACGAGCAGTACTTC; d_call: -; j_call: TRBJ2-7; clone_size: -; v_call: TRBV6-1
cdr3_aa: CASSPKSGSKDTQYF; cdr3_nt: TGTGCCAGCAGCCCGAAGTCAGGATCTAAAGATACGCAGTATTTT; d_call: -; j_call: TRBJ2-3; clone_size: few; v_call: TRBV5-4
cdr3_aa: CASSLESVSSYEQYF; cdr3_nt: TGCGCCAGCAGCTTGGAGTCGGTTTCCTCCTACGAGCAGTACTTC; d_call: -; j_call: TRBJ2-7; clone_size: -; v_call: TRBV5-1
cdr3_aa: CASSEGEVTQYF; cdr3_nt: TGCGCCAGCAGCGAGGGGGAAGTGACCCAGTACTTC; d_call: -; j_call: TRBJ2-5; clone_size: -; v_call: TRBV5-1
cdr3_aa: CASSTYTTGGETQYF; cdr3_nt: TGTGCCAGCAGTACCTACACGACAGGAGGAGAGACCCAGTACTTC; d_call: -; j_call: TRBJ2-5; clone_size: -; v_call: TRBV28
cdr3_aa: CASRKKATSNTGELFF; cdr3_nt: TGTGCCAGCAGAAAAAAAGCGACCTCGAACACCGGGGAGCTGTTTTTT; d_call: -; j_call: TRBJ2-2; clone_size: once; v_call: TRBV6-6
cdr3_aa: CASSPRQGGTDTQYF; cdr3_nt: TGTGCCAGTAGCCCAAGACAGGGTGGGACAGATACGCAGTATTTT; d_call: TRBD1; j_call: TRBJ2-3; clone_size: -; v_call: TRBV19
cdr3_aa: CASSPETGDTQYF; cdr3_nt: TGTGCCAGCTCACCAGAGACAGGAGATACGCAGTATTTT; d_call: -; j_call: TRBJ2-3; clone_size: -; v_call: TRBV18
cdr3_aa: CASSNGGLINTGELFF; cdr3_nt: TGTGCCAGTAGTAACGGGGGACTTATAAACACCGGGGAGCTGTTTTTT; d_call: -; j_call: TRBJ2-2; clone_size: -; v_call: TRBV19
cdr3_aa: CASSYPQRQDWRSYEQYF; cdr3_nt: TGTGCCAGCAGCTACCCTCAACGACAGGATTGGCGCTCCTACGAGCAGTACTTC; d_call: -; j_call: TRBJ2-7; clone_size: -; v_call: TRBV7-9